A selection of T cell receptor beta chains follows, all from one sample in a study of blood T cell repertoires in COVID-19. Only in-frame clones appear in the TCRdb table, and some are missing; sequencing was by immunoSEQ multiplex PCR. The sample yields tens of thousands of clones, around nine tenths seen once. Sequencing was carried out using peripheral blood. The source of these receptors is a man aged 35 to 55 with acute or convalescent COVID-19. Each CDR3 is given with its conserved first and last residue. Fields, in order: V gene, J gene, CDR3 protein.

TRBV4-1	TRBJ2-2	CASSRDRGASKGELFF
TRBV29-1	TRBJ1-1	CSSRDSDAEAFF
TRBV5-6	TRBJ2-3	CASSSQGAYTQYF
TRBV5-1	TRBJ1-1	CASSLETGAAFF
TRBV14	TRBJ2-3	CASSPRPASTDTQYF
TRBV15	TRBJ1-2	CATSPNVDSHGYTF
TRBV4-3	TRBJ1-3	CASSQGQGGGNTIYF
TRBV6-5	TRBJ1-5	CASHAGYNQPQHF
TRBV6-5	TRBJ2-7	CASNPTGVNYEQYF
TRBV7-9	TRBJ1-1	CASSLAARGWTEAFF
TRBV3-1/TRBV3-2	TRBJ2-3	CASSQDVAEDTQYF
TRBV5-4	TRBJ1-3	CASSPGTGRDTIYF
TRBV11-2	TRBJ1-3	CASSFTGASGNTIYF
TRBV10-1	TRBJ1-1	CASNGVTEAFF
TRBV6-1	TRBJ2-7	CASSEAPDRASEQYF
TRBV29-1	TRBJ1-4	CSVGRDRGSEKLFF
TRBV6-2/TRBV6-3	TRBJ1-4	CASSYDRSTEKLFF
TRBV19	TRBJ1-2	CASTPAGGRPDFYGYTF
TRBV5-6	TRBJ1-1	CASSPDRGLVGTEAFF
TRBV6-5	TRBJ1-1	CASRRQQDTEAFF
TRBV30	TRBJ1-1	CAWAGGAEAFF
TRBV5-4	TRBJ1-1	CASSSHRARDTEAFF
TRBV18	TRBJ1-1	CASSQPRSYEAFF
TRBV3-1/TRBV3-2	TRBJ2-1	CASRRTSYNEQFF
TRBV11-1	TRBJ1-3	CASSLARSYSGNTIYF
TRBV5-1	TRBJ2-1	CASSLVQAGPYNEQFF
TRBV6-5	TRBJ2-1	CAVTLAGGSNEQFF
TRBV12-3/TRBV12-4	TRBJ1-1	CASTLRVGTEAFF
TRBV7-2	TRBJ2-5	CASSFRGLQETQYF
TRBV30	TRBJ1-2	CAWSVPGGYTF
TRBV5-1	TRBJ2-5	CASSTGTVQETQYF
TRBV23-1	TRBJ1-2	CASSQSEGARGYTF
TRBV3-1/TRBV3-2	TRBJ1-5	CASSQGAGSNQPQHF
TRBV30	TRBJ1-6	CARVDGAGSPLHF
TRBV19	TRBJ2-2	CASSPRGLAGGASTGELFF
TRBV10-2	TRBJ2-7	CASSDETGVRYEQYF
TRBV3-1/TRBV3-2	TRBJ2-3	CASSQDPGLTDTQYF
TRBV19	TRBJ2-2	CASSWGLEIAGELFF
TRBV19	TRBJ1-1	CASRGQGTPEAFF
TRBV30	TRBJ1-5	CAWSQGRVGQPQHF
TRBV9	TRBJ1-6	CASSVEAGGGSPLHF
TRBV18	TRBJ2-3	CASSPSRGGQNTDTQYF
TRBV30	TRBJ1-2	CAWSVQGSNGYTF
TRBV27	TRBJ1-4	CASSQGAPEKLFF
TRBV19	TRBJ1-5	CAASGTGYVPQHF
TRBV11-2	TRBJ1-5	CASRKTGDGQPQHF
TRBV2	TRBJ2-1	CASSVGGSSYNEQFF
TRBV11-2	TRBJ1-1	CASSRSERAFF
TRBV29-1	TRBJ1-1	CSVERTGWVEAFF
TRBV18	TRBJ1-1	CASSARDRGFVNTEAFF
TRBV7-2	TRBJ1-4	CASSVQEISTNEKLFF